These 8 T cell receptor beta chains originate from one sample sequenced in a study of blood T cell repertoires in COVID-19. TCRdb's copy holds only in-frame clones and misses some; the assay was immunoSEQ multiplex PCR. Of 130,000 to 150,000 clones detected, roughly four fifths appear once; the ten largest clones hold approximately 9%. Sample: peripheral blood. The origin of the receptors is a woman of 80 years or more in a cohort sampled during active or convalescent COVID-19.

The chain links TRBV4-1 to TRBJ2-1, with D unclear. The CDR3 sequence is 15 residues long. Germline CDR1 MGHRA, CDR2 YSYEKL. V shed 0 bases and J shed 2 bases, with 8 bases lying between them. Here the CDR3 reads CASSQEGRTYNEQFF. The CDR3 DNA follows: TGCGCCAGCAGCCAAGAGGGCAGGACCTACAATGAGCAGTTCTTC.

This rearrangement joins TRBV28 to TRBJ1-3; D uncertain. The V and J ends lost 4 bases and 0 bases respectively, with 7 bases between them. CDR3 length: 14 residues. Germline CDR1 is MDHEN and CDR2 is SYDVKM. CDR3 sequence (DNA): TGTGCCAGCAGTTCGTCGTTCTCTGGAAACACCATATATTTT. It translates to CASSSSFSGNTIYF.

The V and J genes are TRBV6-5 and TRBJ1-2, with D perhaps matching TRBD1 (6 bases). Germline lookup yields CDR1 MNHEY and CDR2 SVGAGI. The CDR3 runs to 13 residues. V was shortened by 5 bases and J by 4 bases, with 11 bases between the two germline ends. CDR3: CASSPRQVYGYTF. Here the CDR3 DNA reads TGTGCCAGCAGTCCTCGACAGGTCTATGGCTACACCTTC.

The CDR3 protein is CASERETNEKLFF. Written as DNA, the CDR3 is TGTGCCAGCGAAAGGGAGACTAATGAAAAACTGTTTTTT. The chain carries TRBV7-9 and TRBJ1-4, with D uncertain. The CDR3 totals 13 residues. The germline V gene encodes CDR1 SEHNR and CDR2 FQNEAQ (reference sequence). Between the trimmed V and J ends, which lost 8 bases and 2 bases, there was a span of 9 bases.

This rearrangement joins TRBV30 to TRBJ1-6; D may be TRBD1 (5 bases). Germline V gives CDR1 GTSNPN, CDR2 SVGIG (reference sequence). The CDR3 consists of 14 residues. V was trimmed by 0 bases and J by 3 bases, leaving 6 bases between them. CDR3 residues: CAWSVQVYNSPLHF. CDR3 bases: TGTGCCTGGAGTGTACAGGTCTATAATTCACCCCTCCACTTT.

This clone appeared once. The chain employs TRBV7-3 and TRBJ2-5; TRBD2 agrees at 10 bases. The ends lost 5 bases at V and 5 bases at J; junction bases unmatched: 5. The length of the CDR3 is 14 residues. The germline V gene has CDR1 SGHTA and CDR2 FQGTGA. The CDR3 loop reads CASSALAGGETQYF. CDR3 DNA: TGTGCCAGCAGCGCATTAGCGGGGGGCGAGACCCAGTACTTC.

The V gene is TRBV19, the J gene TRBJ2-7; 9 nucleotides agree with TRBD1. Unmatched junction bases numbered 12, after V lost 6 bases and J lost 6 bases. This CDR3 comprises 15 residues. From germline, CDR1 is LNHDA and CDR2 SQIVND (reference sequence). In nucleotides, the CDR3 is TGTGCCAGTAGAACAACCTACAGGGGGCCAGGCGAGCAGTACTTC. Translated, it gives CASRTTYRGPGEQYF.

J is TRBJ2-5 and V is TRBV5-1; 9 nucleotides match TRBD1. Per the germline V gene, CDR1 is SGHRS and CDR2 is YFSETQ. The CDR3 is made up of 16 amino acids. Germline trimming cut 2 bases from V and 5 bases from J; bases unmatched to any gene: 10. CDR3 DNA: TGCGCCAGCAGCTTACCTACGGGGACAGGGAAGGAGACCCAGTACTTC. Translating it yields CASSLPTGTGKETQYF.